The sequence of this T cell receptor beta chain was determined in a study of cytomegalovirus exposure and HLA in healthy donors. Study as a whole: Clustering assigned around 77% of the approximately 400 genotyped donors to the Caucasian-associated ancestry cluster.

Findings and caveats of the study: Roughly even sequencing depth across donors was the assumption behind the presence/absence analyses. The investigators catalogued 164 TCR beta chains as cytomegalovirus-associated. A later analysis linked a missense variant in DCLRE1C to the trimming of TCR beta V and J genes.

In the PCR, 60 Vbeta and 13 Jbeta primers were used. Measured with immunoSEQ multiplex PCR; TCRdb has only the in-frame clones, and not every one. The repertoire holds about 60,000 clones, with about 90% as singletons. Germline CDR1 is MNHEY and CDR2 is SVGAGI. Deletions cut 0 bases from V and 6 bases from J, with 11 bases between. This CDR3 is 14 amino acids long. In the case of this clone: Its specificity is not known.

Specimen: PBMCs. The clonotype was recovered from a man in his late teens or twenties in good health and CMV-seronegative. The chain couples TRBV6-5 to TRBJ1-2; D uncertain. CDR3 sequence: CASSYSSGENGYTF. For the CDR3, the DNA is TGTGCCAGCAGTTACTCGAGCGGTGAAAATGGCTACACCTTC.